This T cell receptor (beta chain) is drawn from a study of spatial heterogeneity in lung cancer. Regarding time point: blood at routine non-recurrence follow-up after resection. This CDR3 is 13 amino acids long. The V end was cut by 3 bases, the J end by 3 bases, with 3 bases between. TCRdb fed the 5' RACE reads into MiXCR, producing one record per CDR3 protein. The table lists 85,000 to 100,000 distinct CDR3 sequences, 19% of them singletons. The source material was PBMCs, sampled at follow-up. This receptor was obtained from a male donor with early-stage non-small cell lung cancer. The V gene is TRBV12-3 or TRBV12-4, the J gene TRBJ2-6, with D uncertain. This CDR3 is CASSFNGANVLTF. DNA for the CDR3: TGTGCCAGCAGTTTCAATGGGGCCAACGTCCTGACTTTC.